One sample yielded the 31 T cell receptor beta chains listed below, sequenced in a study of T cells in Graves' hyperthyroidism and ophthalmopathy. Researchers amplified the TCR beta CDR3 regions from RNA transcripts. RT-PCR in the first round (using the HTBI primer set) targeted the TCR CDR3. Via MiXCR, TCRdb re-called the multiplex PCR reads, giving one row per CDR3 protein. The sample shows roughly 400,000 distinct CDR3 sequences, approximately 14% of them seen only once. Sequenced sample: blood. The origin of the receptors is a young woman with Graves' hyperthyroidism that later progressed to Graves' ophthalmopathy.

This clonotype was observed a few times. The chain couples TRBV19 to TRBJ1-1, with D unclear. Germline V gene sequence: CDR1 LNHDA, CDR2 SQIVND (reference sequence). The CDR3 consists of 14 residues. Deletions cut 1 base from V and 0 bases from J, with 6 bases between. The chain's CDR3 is CASSIGSLNTEAFF. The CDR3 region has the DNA TGTGCCAGTAGTATAGGCAGCTTGAACACTGAAGCTTTCTTT.

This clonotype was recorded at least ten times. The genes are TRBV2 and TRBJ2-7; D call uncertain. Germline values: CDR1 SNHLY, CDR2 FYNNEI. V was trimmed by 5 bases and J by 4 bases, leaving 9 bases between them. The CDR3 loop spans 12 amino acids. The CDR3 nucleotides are TGTGCCAGCAGTTTATATCCTTACGAGCAGTACTTC. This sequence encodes CASSLYPYEQYF.

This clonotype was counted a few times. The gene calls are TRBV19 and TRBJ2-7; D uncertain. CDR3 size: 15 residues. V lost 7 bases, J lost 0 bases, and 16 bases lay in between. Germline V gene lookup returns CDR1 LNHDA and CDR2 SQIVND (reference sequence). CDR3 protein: CASKLSDRLSYEQYF. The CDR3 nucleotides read TGTGCCAGTAAGCTATCGGACCGCCTCTCCTACGAGCAGTACTTC.

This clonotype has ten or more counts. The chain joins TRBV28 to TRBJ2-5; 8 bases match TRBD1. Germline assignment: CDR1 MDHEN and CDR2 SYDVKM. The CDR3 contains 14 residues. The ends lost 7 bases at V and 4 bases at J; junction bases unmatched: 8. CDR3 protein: CASISGQGGETQYF. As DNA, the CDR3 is TGTGCCAGCATCTCTGGACAGGGTGGAGAGACCCAGTACTTC.

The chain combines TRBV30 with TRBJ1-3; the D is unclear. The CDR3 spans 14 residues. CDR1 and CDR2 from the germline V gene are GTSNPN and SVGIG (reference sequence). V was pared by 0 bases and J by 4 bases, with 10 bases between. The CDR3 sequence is CAWSVLGSGNTIYF. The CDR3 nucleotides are TGTGCCTGGAGTGTACTGGGATCGGGAAACACCATATATTTT.

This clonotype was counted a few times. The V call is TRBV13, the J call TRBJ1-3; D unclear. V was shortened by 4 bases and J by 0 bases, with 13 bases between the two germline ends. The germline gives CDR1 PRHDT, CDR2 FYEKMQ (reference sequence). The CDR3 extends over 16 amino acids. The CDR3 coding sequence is TGTGCCAGCAGCTCCGTTAGAGAGGCCTCTGGAAACACCATATATTTT. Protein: CASSSVREASGNTIYF.

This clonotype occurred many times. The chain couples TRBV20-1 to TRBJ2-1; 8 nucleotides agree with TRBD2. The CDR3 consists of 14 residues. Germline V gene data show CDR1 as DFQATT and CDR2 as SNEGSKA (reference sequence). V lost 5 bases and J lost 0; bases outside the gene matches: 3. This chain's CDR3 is CSAESGGSYNEQFF. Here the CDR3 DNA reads TGCAGTGCTGAGAGCGGGGGCTCCTACAATGAGCAGTTCTTC.

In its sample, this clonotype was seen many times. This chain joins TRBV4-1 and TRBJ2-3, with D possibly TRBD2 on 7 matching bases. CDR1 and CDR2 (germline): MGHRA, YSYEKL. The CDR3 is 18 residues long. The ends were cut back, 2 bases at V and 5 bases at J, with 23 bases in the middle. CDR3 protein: CASSQLEGAGERGDTQYF. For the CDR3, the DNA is TGCGCCAGCAGCCAACTGGAAGGAGCAGGGGAGCGGGGAGATACGCAGTATTTT.

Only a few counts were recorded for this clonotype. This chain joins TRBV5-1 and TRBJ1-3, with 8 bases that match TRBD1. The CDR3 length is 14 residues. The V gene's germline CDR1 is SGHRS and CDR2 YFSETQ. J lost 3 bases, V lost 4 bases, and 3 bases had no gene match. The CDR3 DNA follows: TGCGCCAGCAGCACAGGGGGGAGTGGAAACACCATATATTTT. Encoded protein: CASSTGGSGNTIYF.

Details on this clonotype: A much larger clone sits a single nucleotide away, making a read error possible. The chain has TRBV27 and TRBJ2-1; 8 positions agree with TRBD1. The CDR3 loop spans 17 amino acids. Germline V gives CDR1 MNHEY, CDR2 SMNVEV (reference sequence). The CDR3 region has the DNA TGTGCCAGCAGTTTATCGAGAAGGGACAGGTTCTACAATAAGCAGTTCTTC. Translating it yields CASSLSRRDRFYNKQFF.

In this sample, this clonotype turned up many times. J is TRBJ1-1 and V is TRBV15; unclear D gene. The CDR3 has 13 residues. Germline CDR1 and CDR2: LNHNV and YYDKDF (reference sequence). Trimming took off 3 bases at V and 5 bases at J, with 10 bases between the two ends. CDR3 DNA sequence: TGTGCCACCAGCAGGCCTGACTTGACTGAAGCTTTCTTT. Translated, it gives CATSRPDLTEAFF.

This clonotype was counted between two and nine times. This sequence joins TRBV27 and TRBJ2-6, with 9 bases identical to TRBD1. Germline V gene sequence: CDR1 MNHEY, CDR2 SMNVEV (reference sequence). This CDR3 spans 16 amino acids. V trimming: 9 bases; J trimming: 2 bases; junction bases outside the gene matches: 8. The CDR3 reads CASFGTGSPGANVLTF. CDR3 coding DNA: TGTGCCAGTTTTGGGACAGGGAGCCCTGGGGCCAACGTCCTGACTTTC.

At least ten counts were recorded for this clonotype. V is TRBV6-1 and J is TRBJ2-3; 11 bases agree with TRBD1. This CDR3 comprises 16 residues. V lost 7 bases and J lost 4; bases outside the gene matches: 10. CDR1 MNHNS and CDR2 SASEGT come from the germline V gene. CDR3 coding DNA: TGTGCCAGCACCCTCCGCCCGGGACAGGGGGCAGATACGCAGTATTTT. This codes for CASTLRPGQGADTQYF.

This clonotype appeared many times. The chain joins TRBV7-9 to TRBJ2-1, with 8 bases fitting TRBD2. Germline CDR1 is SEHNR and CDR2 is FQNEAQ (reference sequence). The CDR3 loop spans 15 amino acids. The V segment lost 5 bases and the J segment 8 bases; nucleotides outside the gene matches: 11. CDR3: CASSMTSELRHEQFF. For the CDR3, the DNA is TGTGCCAGCAGCATGACTAGCGAATTGCGGCATGAGCAGTTCTTC.

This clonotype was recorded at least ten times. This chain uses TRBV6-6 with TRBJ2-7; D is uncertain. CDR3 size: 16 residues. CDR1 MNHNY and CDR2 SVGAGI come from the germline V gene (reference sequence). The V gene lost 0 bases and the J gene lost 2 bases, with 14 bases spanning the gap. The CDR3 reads CASSYSKQPAPYEQYF. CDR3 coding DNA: TGTGCCAGCAGTTACTCGAAACAACCGGCCCCCTACGAGCAGTACTTC.

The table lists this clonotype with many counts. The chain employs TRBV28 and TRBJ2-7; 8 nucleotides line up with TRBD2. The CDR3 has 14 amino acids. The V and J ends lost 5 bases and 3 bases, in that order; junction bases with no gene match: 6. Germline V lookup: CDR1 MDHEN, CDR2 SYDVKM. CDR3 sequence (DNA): TGTGCCAGCAGTCTAGCGGGTCTCTACTACGAGCAGTACTTC. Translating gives CASSLAGLYYEQYF.

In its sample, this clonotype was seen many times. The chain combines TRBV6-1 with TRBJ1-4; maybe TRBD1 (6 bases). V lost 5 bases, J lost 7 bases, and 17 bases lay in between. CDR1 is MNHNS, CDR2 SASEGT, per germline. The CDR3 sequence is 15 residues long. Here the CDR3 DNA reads TGTGCCAGCAGTTCGTTGCGGGGGGCTGGTGAAAAACTGTTTTTT. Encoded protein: CASSSLRGAGEKLFF.

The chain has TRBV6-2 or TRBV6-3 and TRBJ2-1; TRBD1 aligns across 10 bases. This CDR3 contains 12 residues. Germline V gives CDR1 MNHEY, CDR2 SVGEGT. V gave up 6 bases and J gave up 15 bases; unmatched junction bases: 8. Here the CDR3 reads CASRSTGGLRFF. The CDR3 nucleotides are TGTGCCAGCAGATCGACAGGGGGCTTGCGGTTCTTC.

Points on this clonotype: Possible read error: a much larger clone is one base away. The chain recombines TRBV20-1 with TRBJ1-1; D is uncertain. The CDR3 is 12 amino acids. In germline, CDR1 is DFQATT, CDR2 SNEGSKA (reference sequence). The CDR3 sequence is CRAAGGSTEAFF. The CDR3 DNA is TGCAGAGCTGCCGGAGGAAGCACTGAAGCTTTCTTT.

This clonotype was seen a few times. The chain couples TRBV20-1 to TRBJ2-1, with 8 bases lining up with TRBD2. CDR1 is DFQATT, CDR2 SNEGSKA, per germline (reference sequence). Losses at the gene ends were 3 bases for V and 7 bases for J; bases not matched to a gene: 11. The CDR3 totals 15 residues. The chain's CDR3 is CSASELAEGWNEQFF. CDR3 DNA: TGCAGTGCTAGCGAACTAGCGGAGGGATGGAATGAGCAGTTCTTC.

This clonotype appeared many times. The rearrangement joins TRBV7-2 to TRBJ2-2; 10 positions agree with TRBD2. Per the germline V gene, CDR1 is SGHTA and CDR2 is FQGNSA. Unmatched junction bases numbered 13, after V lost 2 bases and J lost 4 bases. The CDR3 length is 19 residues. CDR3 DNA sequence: TGTGCCAGCAGCTTATGGGCTAGCGGGAGTCCCCTGGGCACCGGGGAGCTGTTTTTT. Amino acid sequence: CASSLWASGSPLGTGELFF.

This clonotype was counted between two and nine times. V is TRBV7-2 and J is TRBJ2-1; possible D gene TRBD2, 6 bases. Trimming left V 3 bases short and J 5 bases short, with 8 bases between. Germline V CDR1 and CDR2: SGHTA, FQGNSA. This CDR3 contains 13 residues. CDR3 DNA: TGTGCCAGCAGCTTTGGACTAAACAATGAGCAGTTCTTC. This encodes CASSFGLNNEQFF.

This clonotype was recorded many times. This CDR3 reads CSAEGTGQGESIGETQYF. The CDR3 nucleotides read TGCAGTGCTGAAGGAACCGGGCAGGGGGAGAGCATCGGAGAGACCCAGTACTTC. The V and J genes are TRBV20-1 and TRBJ2-5, with TRBD1 identical over 7 bases. V was clipped by 5 bases and J by 4 bases; unmatched bases: 22. The CDR3 sequence is 18 residues long. Per germline, CDR1 DFQATT and CDR2 SNEGSKA (reference sequence).

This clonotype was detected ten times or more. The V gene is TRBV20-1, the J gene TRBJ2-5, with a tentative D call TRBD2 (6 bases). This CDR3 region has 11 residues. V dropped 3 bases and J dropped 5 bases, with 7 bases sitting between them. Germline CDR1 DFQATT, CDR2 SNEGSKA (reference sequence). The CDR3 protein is CSASLAETQYF. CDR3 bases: TGCAGTGCTAGTCTAGCGGAGACCCAGTACTTC.

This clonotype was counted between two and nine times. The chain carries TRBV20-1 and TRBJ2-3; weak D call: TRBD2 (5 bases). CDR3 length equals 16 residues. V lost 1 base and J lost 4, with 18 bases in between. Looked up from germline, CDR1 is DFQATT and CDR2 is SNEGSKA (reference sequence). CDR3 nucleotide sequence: TGCAGTGCTAGAGCTCCCAGCGGAGATCTGGCAGATACGCAGTATTTT. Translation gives CSARAPSGDLADTQYF.

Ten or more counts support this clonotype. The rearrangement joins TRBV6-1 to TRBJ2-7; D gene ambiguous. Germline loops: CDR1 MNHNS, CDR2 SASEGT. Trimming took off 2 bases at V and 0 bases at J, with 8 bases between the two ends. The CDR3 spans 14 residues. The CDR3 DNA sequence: TGTGCCAGCAGTGAAAGGGCAGCCTCCTACGAGCAGTACTTC. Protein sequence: CASSERAASYEQYF.

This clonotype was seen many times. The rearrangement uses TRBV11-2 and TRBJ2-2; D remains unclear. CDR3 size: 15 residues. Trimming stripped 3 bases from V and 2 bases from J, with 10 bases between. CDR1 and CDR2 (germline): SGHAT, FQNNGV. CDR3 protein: CASSFRLGNTGELFF. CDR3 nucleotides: TGTGCCAGCAGCTTCAGATTGGGCAACACCGGGGAGCTGTTTTTT.

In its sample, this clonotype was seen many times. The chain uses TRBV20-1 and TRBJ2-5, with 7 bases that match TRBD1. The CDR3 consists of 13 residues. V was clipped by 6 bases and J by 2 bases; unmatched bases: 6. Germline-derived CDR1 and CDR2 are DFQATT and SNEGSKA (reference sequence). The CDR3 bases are TGCAGTGCGTCGGGACAGCAGCAAGAGACCCAGTACTTC. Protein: CSASGQQQETQYF.

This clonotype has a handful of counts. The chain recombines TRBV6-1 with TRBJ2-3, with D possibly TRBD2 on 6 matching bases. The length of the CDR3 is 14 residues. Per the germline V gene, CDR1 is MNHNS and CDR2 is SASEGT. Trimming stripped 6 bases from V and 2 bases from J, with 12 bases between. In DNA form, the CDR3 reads TGTGCCAGCAGACTGGGACTTTACACAGATACGCAGTATTTT. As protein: CASRLGLYTDTQYF.

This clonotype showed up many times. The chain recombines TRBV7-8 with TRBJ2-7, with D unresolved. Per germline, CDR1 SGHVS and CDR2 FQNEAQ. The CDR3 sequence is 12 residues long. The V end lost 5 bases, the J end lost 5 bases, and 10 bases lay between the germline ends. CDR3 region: CASSPSLDEQYF. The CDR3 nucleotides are TGTGCCAGCAGCCCCTCATTGGACGAGCAGTACTTC.

CDR3 loop: CASSDSGTGFSGYTF. The CDR3 DNA reads TGTGCCAGCAGTGACTCGGGGACCGGATTTTCTGGCTACACCTTC. The V call is TRBV6-4, the J call TRBJ1-2; a weak D match, TRBD1 (5 bases). The CDR3 is 15 amino acids. Germline V gene sequence: CDR1 MRHNA, CDR2 SNTAGT. Deletions cut 0 bases from V and 7 bases from J, with 15 bases between.